The next 28 T cell receptor beta chains were all read from a single sample in a study of shared clonotypes between healthy human individuals. The method was immunoSEQ multiplex PCR; TCRdb's version includes in-frame clones alone and lacks a portion of them. The data show about 1.5 million clones, 95% to 99% seen once. What was sequenced was naive CD4+ T cells sorted from blood. As to subset: CD45RA+ positively selected. These receptors were collected from a man in his thirties or forties in good health.

Details on this clone: The sample contains more than one DNA sequence encoding this CDR3. This sequence joins TRBV18 and TRBJ2-2, with D tentatively TRBD2 (6 bases). The CDR3 has 13 amino acids. With 2 bases removed from V and 6 bases from J, the gap between germline ends came to 7 bases. The germline gives CDR1 KGHSH, CDR2 LQKENI. CDR3 protein: CASSPTSSGELFF. The CDR3 bases are TGTGCCAGCTCACCAACTAGCTCCGGGGAGCTGTTTTTT.

V gene TRBV4-1 combines with J gene TRBJ2-1; D possibly matches TRBD1 or TRBD2 (5 bases each). Germline CDR1 and CDR2: MGHRA and YSYEKL. The CDR3 contains 16 residues. V was cut by 3 bases and J by 0 bases, with 12 bases left in between. The CDR3 reads CASSQDIASSYNEQFF. The CDR3 DNA sequence: TGCGCCAGCAGCCAGGACATAGCGTCCTCCTACAATGAGCAGTTCTTC.

The V call is TRBV5-4, the J call TRBJ2-7, with TRBD2 matching over 11 bases. The CDR3 spans 15 residues. CDR1 is SGHNT, CDR2 YYREEE, per germline (reference sequence). The junction had 6 bases not matched to a gene; V was cut back by 4 bases and J by 3 bases. This CDR3 reads CASSALAGGVYEQYF. The CDR3 bases are TGTGCCAGCAGCGCCCTAGCGGGAGGCGTCTACGAGCAGTACTTC.

The chain has TRBV15 and TRBJ2-1, with TRBD1 identical over 7 bases. With 1 base clipped from V and 0 bases from J, the junction kept 6 bases outside the gene matches. This CDR3 region has 17 residues. Germline V gene data show CDR1 as LNHNV and CDR2 as YYDKDF (reference sequence). The CDR3 loop is CATSRARGLSSYNEQFF. The CDR3 nucleotides are TGTGCCACCAGCAGAGCTAGGGGGCTTAGCTCCTACAATGAGCAGTTCTTC.

This clone was seen only once. The chain links TRBV6-1 to TRBJ1-1; tentative D call: TRBD1 (5 bases). This CDR3 spans 13 amino acids. The V end lost 4 bases, the J end lost 2 bases, and 8 bases lay between the germline ends. CDR1 is MNHNS, CDR2 SASEGT, per germline. The CDR3 loop reads CASSVRANTEAFF. In DNA, the CDR3 is TGTGCCAGCAGTGTCAGGGCCAACACTGAAGCTTTCTTT.

V and J are TRBV18 and TRBJ2-7; 10 bases are shared with TRBD1. CDR3 length equals 15 residues. Looked up from germline, CDR1 is KGHSH and CDR2 is LQKENI. Trimming at V came to 0 bases and at J to 5 bases, leaving 4 bases not matched to a gene. The CDR3 loop is CASSPPGQGLHEQYF. DNA of the CDR3: TGTGCCAGCTCACCACCGGGACAGGGGCTCCACGAGCAGTACTTC.

The rearrangement uses TRBV6-6 and TRBJ2-2; tentatively, D is TRBD1 (6 bases). The germline CDR1 and CDR2 sequences are MNHNY and SVGAGI (reference sequence). Trimming pared 7 bases from V and 3 bases from J, leaving 15 bases between. The CDR3 is made up of 15 amino acids. Here the CDR3 DNA reads TGTGCCAGCACTAAAATGGACAGCGACACCGGGGAGCTGTTTTTT. This codes for CASTKMDSDTGELFF.

The V gene is TRBV18, the J gene TRBJ1-5, with no clear D. CDR3 size: 16 residues. Germline CDR1 reads KGHSH; CDR2 reads LQKENI. The V end was cut by 1 base, the J end by 2 bases, with 12 bases between. CDR3 DNA: TGTGCCAGCTCACCACTTCCCCCAAGGGGCAATCAGCCCCAGCATTTT. As protein: CASSPLPPRGNQPQHF.

The rearrangement links TRBV12-1 to TRBJ1-3. TRBV12-1 is noted as a pseudogene. The CDR3 totals 15 residues. Written as DNA, the CDR3 is TGTGCCAGCAGCTTTGGGAGGACAATCGGAAACACCATATATTTT. It yields the protein CASSFGRTIGNTIYF.

J is TRBJ2-1 and V is TRBV4-3, with D unclear. Trimming took off 3 bases at V and 0 bases at J, with 9 bases between the two ends. CDR3 length equals 15 residues. Looked up from germline, CDR1 is LGHNA and CDR2 is YSLEER. CDR3 sequence: CASSHQRSSYNEQFF. CDR3 nucleotides: TGCGCCAGCAGCCACCAGAGAAGCTCCTACAATGAGCAGTTCTTC.

V gene TRBV18 combines with J gene TRBJ2-1; 9 nucleotides match TRBD1. The ends lost 3 bases at V and 3 bases at J; junction bases unmatched: 3. There are 15 residues in the CDR3. CDR1 is KGHSH, CDR2 LQKENI, per germline. The CDR3 DNA follows: TGTGCCAGCTCACCCATGGGACAGGGCTACAATGAGCAGTTCTTC. Translation: CASSPMGQGYNEQFF.

The J gene is TRBJ1-5, the V gene TRBV29-1; D perhaps matches TRBD1 (6 bases). Germline CDR1 SQVTM, CDR2 ANQGSEA. V was shortened by 4 bases and J by 10 bases, with 17 bases between the two germline ends. The CDR3 is made up of 13 amino acids. CDR3 in DNA: TGCAGCGTTGTTGGATCCTCAGGGGCCCCCCAGCATTTT. This sequence encodes CSVVGSSGAPQHF.

This clone was detected once. V and J are TRBV18 and TRBJ1-1; D is unclear. The CDR3 extends over 15 amino acids. V lost 2 bases and J lost 0, with 10 bases in between. Germline V lookup: CDR1 KGHSH, CDR2 LQKENI. CDR3 coding DNA: TGTGCCAGCTCACCAAGTGGCGGTATGAACACTGAAGCTTTCTTT. It yields the protein CASSPSGGMNTEAFF.

This clone was observed a single time. The CDR3 nucleotides are TGTGCCAGCAGTTTATCGTGGGCAGGGAGCTCCTACAATGAGCAGTTCTTC. Translated, it gives CASSLSWAGSSYNEQFF. This chain uses TRBV27 with TRBJ2-1; D may match TRBD1 or TRBD2 (5 bases each). The V and J ends lost 0 bases and 0 bases respectively, with 12 bases between them. The CDR3 covers 17 residues. CDR1 is MNHEY, CDR2 SMNVEV, per germline (reference sequence).

The chain is built from TRBV27 and TRBJ2-6, with 7 positions matching TRBD2. This CDR3 spans 17 amino acids. The V gene end was trimmed by 7 bases and the J gene end by 0 bases; junction bases not matched to a gene: 9. CDR1 is MNHEY, CDR2 SMNVEV, per germline (reference sequence). As DNA, the CDR3 is TGTGCCAGCAACGCTCGGGGGAGGGCCTCTGGGGCCAACGTCCTGACTTTC. This sequence encodes CASNARGRASGANVLTF.

This chain connects TRBV5-1 to TRBJ1-1; maybe TRBD1 (6 bases). The CDR3 contains 16 residues. Looked up from germline, CDR1 is SGHRS and CDR2 is YFSETQ. The V end lost 0 bases, the J end lost 0 bases, and 12 bases lay between the germline ends. CDR3 sequence reads: CASSLARGQLNTEAFF. In nucleotides, the CDR3 is TGCGCCAGCAGCTTGGCAAGAGGACAGCTGAACACTGAAGCTTTCTTT. Complete variable domain (other parts from reference TRBV5-1 and TRBJ1-1): KAGVTQTPRYLIKTRGQQVTLSCSPISGHRSVSWYQQTPGQGLQFLFEYFSETQRNKGNFPGRFSGRQFSNSRSEMNVSTLELGDSALYLCASSLARGQLNTEAFFGQGTRLTVV.

The chain recombines TRBV10-3 with TRBJ2-2; the match to TRBD2 covers 10 bases. Looked up from germline, CDR1 is ENHRY and CDR2 is SYGVKD. J lost 5 bases, V lost 6 bases, and 6 bases had no gene match. The CDR3 spans 15 residues. CDR3 residues: CAISRAAGGTGELFF. The CDR3 DNA reads as TGTGCCATCAGCCGTGCAGCGGGAGGGACCGGGGAGCTGTTTTTT.

This clone was recorded once. The chain links TRBV21-1 to TRBJ2-3; TRBD2 reflects the table's D call only, with no check against the DNA. TRBV21-1 is a pseudogene. The CDR3 has 18 residues. The CDR3 spells CASSYTVVREGCTDTQYF. DNA of the CDR3: TGTGCCAGCAGCTATACAGTCGTTCGGGAGGGGTGCACAGATACGCAGTATTTT.

The chain employs TRBV10-3 and TRBJ2-1; D is ambiguous. The CDR3 sequence is 13 residues long. The V end lost 4 bases, the J end lost 2 bases, and 6 bases lay between the germline ends. Germline V gene data show CDR1 as ENHRY and CDR2 as SYGVKD. In DNA, the CDR3 is TGTGCCATCAGTGTCTCTACCTACAATGAGCAGTTCTTC. Translating it yields CAISVSTYNEQFF.

V is TRBV10-3 and J is TRBJ2-5, with D tentatively TRBD1 (5 bases). Germline CDR1 ENHRY, CDR2 SYGVKD. This CDR3 spans 14 amino acids. Trimming pared 3 bases from V and 5 bases from J, leaving 13 bases between. CDR3 nucleotides: TGTGCCATCAGTGAAAGGCAGGGAATCGAGACCCAGTACTTC. Amino acids: CAISERQGIETQYF.

The chain employs TRBV6-5 and TRBJ2-3; 7 bases line up with TRBD2. V lost 2 bases and J lost 5; bases outside the gene matches: 4. The germline CDR1 and CDR2 sequences are MNHEY and SVGAGI. The CDR3 covers 14 residues. The CDR3 is CASSYGGREDTQYF. The CDR3 DNA follows: TGTGCCAGCAGTTACGGCGGGAGAGAAGATACGCAGTATTTT.

Of note for this clone: The sample carries other DNA sequences with the same CDR3. The chain links TRBV11-2 to TRBJ2-1, with 8 bases aligning to TRBD2. The J segment lost 4 bases and the V segment lost 2 bases, leaving 1 base of the junction unmatched. Germline CDR1 reads SGHAT; CDR2 reads FQNNGV. The length of the CDR3 is 14 residues. The CDR3 DNA reads as TGTGCCAGCAGCTTAACTAGCGGTTACAATGAGCAGTTCTTC. It yields the protein CASSLTSGYNEQFF.

A note on this clone: The sample carries other DNA sequences with the same CDR3. The chain couples TRBV9 to TRBJ2-7; TRBD1 might be the D (5 bases). This CDR3 is 13 amino acids long. The germline CDR1 and CDR2 sequences are SGDLS and YYNGEE. Trimming pared 0 bases from V and 2 bases from J, leaving 6 bases between. Here the CDR3 DNA reads TGTGCCAGCAGCGTAGGACAGACCTACGAGCAGTACTTC. Translation: CASSVGQTYEQYF.

The chain joins TRBV5-3 to TRBJ2-7; D call uncertain. TRBV5-3 is noted as an ORF with a role that remains uncertain. The CDR3 extends over 11 amino acids. Trimming stripped 0 bases from V and 10 bases from J, with 8 bases between. DNA of the CDR3: TGTGCCAGAAGCTTGGACGGGCATCAGTACTTC. Its translation: CARSLDGHQYF.

This chain links TRBV29-1 with TRBJ1-1; weak D call: TRBD1 (5 bases). The CDR3 is made up of 12 amino acids. V was cut by 5 bases and J by 2 bases, with 9 bases left in between. Germline V lookup: CDR1 SQVTM, CDR2 ANQGSEA. CDR3 nucleotides: TGCAGCGTTTTCAGGGCCAACACTGAAGCTTTCTTT. It is translated as CSVFRANTEAFF. Full variable domain (rest looked up from reference TRBV29-1 and TRBJ1-1): SAVISQKPSRDICQRGTSLTIQCQVDSQVTMMFWYRQQPGQSLTLIATANQGSEATYESGFVIDKFPISRPNLTFSTLTVSNMSPEDSSIYLCSVFRANTEAFFGQGTRLTVV.

The gene calls are TRBV5-4 and TRBJ2-7; TRBD2 might be the D (5 bases). V was cut by 0 bases and J by 3 bases, with 10 bases left in between. This CDR3 region has 14 residues. Germline CDR1 SGHNT, CDR2 YYREEE (reference sequence). The CDR3 is CASSLELVGYEQYF. For the CDR3, the DNA is TGTGCCAGCAGCTTGGAACTAGTTGGCTACGAGCAGTACTTC.

The chain uses TRBV29-1 and TRBJ2-5; tentative D call: TRBD1 (5 bases). The CDR3 is made up of 13 amino acids. The V gene lost 5 bases and the J gene lost 5 bases, with 15 bases spanning the gap. From germline, CDR1 is SQVTM and CDR2 ANQGSEA. The DNA for the CDR3 is TGCAGCGTTAGGGGTCGGGTACAGGAGACCCAGTACTTC. This encodes CSVRGRVQETQYF.

V gene TRBV5-6 combines with J gene TRBJ2-2; TRBD1 is a possible D gene (5 bases). CDR1 is SGHDT and CDR2 is YYEEEE in the germline V gene. V lost 1 base and J lost 6, with 13 bases in between. This CDR3 comprises 15 residues. CDR3 region: CASSLIREVSGELFF. The CDR3 DNA follows: TGTGCCAGCAGCTTGATCAGGGAAGTTTCCGGGGAGCTGTTTTTT.